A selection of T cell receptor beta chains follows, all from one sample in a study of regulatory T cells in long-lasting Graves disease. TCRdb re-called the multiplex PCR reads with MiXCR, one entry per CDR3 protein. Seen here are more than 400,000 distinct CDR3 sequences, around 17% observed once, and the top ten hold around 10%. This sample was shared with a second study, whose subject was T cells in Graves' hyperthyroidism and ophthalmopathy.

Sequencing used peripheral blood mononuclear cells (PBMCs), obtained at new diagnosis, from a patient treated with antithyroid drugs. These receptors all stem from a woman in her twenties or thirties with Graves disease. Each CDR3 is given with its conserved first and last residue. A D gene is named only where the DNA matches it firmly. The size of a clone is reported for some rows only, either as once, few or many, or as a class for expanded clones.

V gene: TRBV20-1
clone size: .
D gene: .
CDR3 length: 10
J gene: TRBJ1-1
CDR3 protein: CSDGYTEAFF
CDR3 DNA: TGCAGTGATGGGTACACTGAAGCTTTCTTT

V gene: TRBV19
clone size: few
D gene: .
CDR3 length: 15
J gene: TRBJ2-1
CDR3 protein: CASSIPGGVYNEQFF
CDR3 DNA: TGTGCCAGTAGTATCCCCGGCGGGGTCTACAATGAGCAGTTCTTC

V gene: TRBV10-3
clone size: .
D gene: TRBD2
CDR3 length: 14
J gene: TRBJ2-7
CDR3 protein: CAISESGLEDEQYF
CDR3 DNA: TGTGCCATCAGTGAGTCGGGACTAGAAGACGAGCAGTACTTC

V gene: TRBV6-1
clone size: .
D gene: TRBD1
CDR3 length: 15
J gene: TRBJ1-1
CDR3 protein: CASSEVSGGEVEAFF
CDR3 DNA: TGTGCCAGCAGTGAAGTTTCAGGGGGCGAGGTTGAAGCTTTCTTT

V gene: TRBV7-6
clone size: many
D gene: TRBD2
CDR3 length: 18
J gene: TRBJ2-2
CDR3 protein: CASSLMGTIGGSTGELFF
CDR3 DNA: TGTGCCAGCAGCTTAATGGGGACTATCGGCGGGAGCACCGGGGAGCTGTTTTTT

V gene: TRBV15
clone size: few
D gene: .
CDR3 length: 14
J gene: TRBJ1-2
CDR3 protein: CATSRDQGASGYTF
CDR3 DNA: TGTGCCACCAGCAGAGATCAAGGGGCCAGTGGCTACACCTTC

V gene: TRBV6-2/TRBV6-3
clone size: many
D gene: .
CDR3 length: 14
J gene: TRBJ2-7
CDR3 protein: CASTSGTTSYEQYF
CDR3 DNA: TGTGCCAGCACCTCCGGGACAACCTCCTACGAGCAGTACTTC

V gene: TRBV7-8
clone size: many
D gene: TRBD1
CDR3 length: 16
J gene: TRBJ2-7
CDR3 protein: CASSPLGQAGSYEQYF
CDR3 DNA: TGTGCCAGCAGCCCCCTGGGACAGGCTGGGAGCTACGAGCAGTACTTC

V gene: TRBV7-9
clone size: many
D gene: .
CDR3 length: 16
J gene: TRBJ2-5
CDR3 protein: CASSLRFLVAGETQYF
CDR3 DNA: TGTGCCAGCAGCTTAAGATTCTTGGTAGCCGGGGAGACCCAGTACTTC

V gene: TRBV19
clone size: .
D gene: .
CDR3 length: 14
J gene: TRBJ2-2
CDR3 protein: CASSIAGLTGELFF
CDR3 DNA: TGTGCCAGTAGTATCGCAGGGCTAACCGGGGAGCTGTTTTTT

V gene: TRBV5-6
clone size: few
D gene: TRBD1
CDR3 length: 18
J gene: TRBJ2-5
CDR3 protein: CASSHRQTGFVSQETQYF
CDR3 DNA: TGTGCCAGCAGCCATCGTCAGACAGGGTTTGTAAGCCAAGAGACCCAGTACTTC

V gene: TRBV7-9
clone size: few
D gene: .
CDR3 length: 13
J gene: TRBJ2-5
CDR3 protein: CASSQPEQETQYF
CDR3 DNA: TGTGCCAGCAGCCAGCCCGAACAAGAGACCCAGTACTTC

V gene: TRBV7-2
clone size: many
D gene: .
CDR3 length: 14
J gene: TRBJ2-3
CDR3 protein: CASSSQRGTDTQYF
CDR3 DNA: TGTGCCAGCAGCTCCCAGCGGGGCACAGATACGCAGTATTTT

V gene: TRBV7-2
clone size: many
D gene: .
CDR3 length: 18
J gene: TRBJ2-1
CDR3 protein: CASSLVGARGGLYNEQFF
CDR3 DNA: TGTGCCAGCAGCTTAGTAGGTGCGAGGGGTGGCCTTTACAATGAGCAGTTCTTC

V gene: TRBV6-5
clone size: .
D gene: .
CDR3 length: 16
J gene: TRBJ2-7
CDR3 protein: CASSSSSGKGLYEQYF
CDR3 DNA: TGTGCCAGTAGTTCGAGCAGCGGTAAGGGACTCTACGAGCAGTACTTC

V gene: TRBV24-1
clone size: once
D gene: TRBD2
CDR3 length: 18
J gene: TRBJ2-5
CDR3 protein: CATGQTGGLAGLWETQYF
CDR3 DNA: TGTGCCACCGGACAAACGGGGGGACTAGCGGGACTCTGGGAGACCCAGTACTTC

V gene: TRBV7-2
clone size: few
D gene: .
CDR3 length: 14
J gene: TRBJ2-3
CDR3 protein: CASSLERARDTQYF
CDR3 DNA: TGTGCCAGCAGCTTAGAGAGGGCCAGGGATACGCAGTATTTT

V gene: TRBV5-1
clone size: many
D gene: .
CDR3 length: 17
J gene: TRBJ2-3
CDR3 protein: CASSLIQRGRGIDTQYF
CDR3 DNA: TGCGCCAGCAGCTTGATCCAGAGGGGCCGTGGGATAGATACGCAGTATTTT

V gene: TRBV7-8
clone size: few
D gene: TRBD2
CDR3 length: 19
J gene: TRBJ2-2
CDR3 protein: CASSFYPVGSGDHTGELFF
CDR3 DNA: TGTGCCAGCAGCTTCTATCCCGTAGGTAGCGGGGACCACACCGGGGAGCTGTTTTTT

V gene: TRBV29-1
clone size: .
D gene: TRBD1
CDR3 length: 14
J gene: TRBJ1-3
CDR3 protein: CSVLLPGGGNTIYF
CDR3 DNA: TGCAGCGTCCTGTTACCAGGGGGGGGAAACACCATATATTTT

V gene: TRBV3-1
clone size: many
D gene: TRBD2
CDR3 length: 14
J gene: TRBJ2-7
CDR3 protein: CASSPGTRIHEQYF
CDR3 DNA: TGTGCCAGCAGCCCCGGGACTAGAATACACGAGCAGTACTTC

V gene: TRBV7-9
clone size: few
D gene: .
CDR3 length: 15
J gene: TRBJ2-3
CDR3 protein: CASRSGVGSTDTQYF
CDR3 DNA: TGTGCCAGCAGGTCCGGGGTCGGAAGCACAGATACGCAGTATTTT

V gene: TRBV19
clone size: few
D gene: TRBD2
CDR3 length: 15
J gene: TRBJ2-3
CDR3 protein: CASKDKREAVDTQYF
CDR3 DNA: TGTGCCAGTAAGGATAAGCGGGAGGCCGTAGATACGCAGTATTTT